This TCR beta chain was sequenced for a study of Graves' ophthalmopathy and Graves' hyperthyroidism. Whole-study findings and limits: Blood contained most expanded thyroid clonotypes exceeding 0.001 frequency. From stable hyperthyroidism, ophthalmopathy was separated by a 13-signature model with 87.88% sensitivity and 80% to 82% specificity.

The germline V gene encodes CDR1 SGHKS and CDR2 YYEKEE (reference sequence). V dropped 0 bases and J dropped 8 bases, with 8 bases sitting between them. The length of the CDR3 is 13 residues. Turning to this clonotype: The antigen is unknown.

From RNA, the CDR3 regions of TCR beta chains were amplified and sequenced. RT-PCR with HTBI primers came first, then second-round multiplex PCR. TCRdb itself ran the multiplex PCR reads through MiXCR, one entry per CDR3 protein. The sample shows about 220,000 distinct CDR3 sequences, around a fifth of them seen only once. The J gene is TRBJ2-2, the V gene TRBV5-5; D is unresolved. Source material: peripheral blood. The clonotype originates from a woman aged 45-59 years with Graves' ophthalmopathy. The CDR3 spells CASSLAPQGELFF. The CDR3 DNA sequence: TGTGCCAGCAGCTTGGCCCCGCAAGGGGAGCTGTTTTTT.